One and the same sample provided the 13 T cell receptor beta chains below, sequenced in a study of shared clonotypes between healthy human individuals (dated by TCRdb to about 2020). Library generation was performed with the immunoSEQ multiplex PCR assay. TCRdb retrieved this table from immuneACCESS and kept in-frame rearrangements only. Not all clones are present; in checked studies, unresolved V genes account for under half, and no reason is known for the remainder. This sample is represented by about 490,000 clones; 70% to 80% of them were singletons. The top ten clonotypes cover roughly 13% of the sample. The sequenced sample consisted of PBMCs. These receptor sequences come from a woman aged 40 to 49 in good health. Some clones in this sample may be carry-over from other donors' samples.

The V gene is TRBV7-8, the J gene TRBJ2-2; D is perhaps TRBD1 (5 bases). V lost 0 bases and J lost 3, with 11 bases in between. This CDR3 comprises 16 residues. Germline CDR1 reads SGHVS; CDR2 reads FQNEAQ. The CDR3 loop reads CASSLAQGQYTGELFF. CDR3 coding DNA: TGTGCCAGCAGCTTAGCCCAGGGTCAATACACCGGGGAGCTGTTTTTT.

V gene TRBV6-1 combines with J gene TRBJ2-7; D is uncertain. Germline V gene lookup returns CDR1 MNHNS and CDR2 SASEGT. V dropped 7 bases and J dropped 2 bases, with 12 bases sitting between them. CDR3 length: 13 amino acids. CDR3 DNA sequence: TGTGCCAGCATCCCCCGGCCCCCCTACGAGCAGTACTTC. Translating gives CASIPRPPYEQYF.

A few counts support this clone. The chain has TRBV21-1 and TRBJ1-5. TRBV21-1 is an annotated pseudogene. This CDR3 is built from 15 residues. The CDR3: CASSKDLSGTQPQHF. The CDR3 DNA sequence: TGTGCCAGCAGCAAAGATTTGTCGGGGACTCAGCCCCAGCATTTT.

The V and J genes are TRBV7-9 and TRBJ2-1, with TRBD1 identical over 9 bases. Germline V lookup: CDR1 SEHNR, CDR2 FQNEAQ (reference sequence). CDR3 size: 12 residues. Unmatched junction bases numbered 9, after V lost 6 bases and J lost 15 bases. CDR3 in DNA: TGTGCCAGCAGTCCAACCGGGACAGGGCCGTTCTTC. Translating it yields CASSPTGTGPFF. Together with reference TRBV7-9 and TRBJ2-1, the CDR3 gives the full variable domain: DTGVSQNPRHKITKRGQNVTFRCDPISEHNRLYWYRQTLGQGPEFLTYFQNEAQLEKSRLLSDRFSAERPKGSFSTLEIQRTEQGDSAMYLCASSPTGTGPFFGPGTRLTVL.

The gene calls are TRBV7-2 and TRBJ2-1; 11 nucleotides line up with TRBD2. Unmatched junction bases numbered 10, after V lost 2 bases and J lost 1 base. CDR1 and CDR2 from the germline V gene are SGHTA and FQGNSA. CDR3 length: 19 residues. The CDR3 DNA follows: TGTGCCAGCAGCTTAAGGGGACTAGCGGTTCTCGGGTCCTACAATGAGCAGTTCTTC. Its protein is CASSLRGLAVLGSYNEQFF.

Here the CDR3 reads CASSSRGTSGSEQFF. The CDR3 nucleotides are TGCGCCAGCAGCTCTAGAGGGACTAGCGGTAGTGAGCAGTTCTTC. This chain connects TRBV5-1 to TRBJ2-1; 11 positions match TRBD2. The CDR3 covers 15 residues. V lost 3 bases to trimming and J lost 9 bases; unmatched junction nucleotides: 8. The germline V gene has CDR1 SGHRS and CDR2 YFSETQ.

The CDR3 DNA follows: TGTGCCTGGAGTGTAGGAATCCGTGGGGGCAAGCCCCAGCATTTT. The encoded protein is CAWSVGIRGGKPQHF. V gene TRBV30 combines with J gene TRBJ1-5; the D gene is possibly TRBD1 (6 bases). V was cut by 0 bases and J by 8 bases, with 17 bases left in between. The CDR3 totals 15 residues. Germline assignment: CDR1 GTSNPN and CDR2 SVGIG (reference sequence).

V gene TRBV10-1 combines with J gene TRBJ2-5; possibly TRBD1 for D (6 bases). Trimming left V 3 bases short and J 4 bases short, with 18 bases between. The germline CDR1 and CDR2 sequences are WNHNN and SYGVQD (reference sequence). The CDR3 loop spans 16 amino acids. The CDR3 nucleotides read TGCGCCAGCAGTGACGGAACACAGGGAAGGGGAGAGACCCAGTACTTC. Encoded protein: CASSDGTQGRGETQYF.

The rearrangement links TRBV27 to TRBJ2-7, with 7 nucleotides matching TRBD2. The CDR3 has 14 amino acids. Germline V gene sequence: CDR1 MNHEY, CDR2 SMNVEV (reference sequence). The V gene end was trimmed by 2 bases and the J gene end by 7 bases; junction bases not matched to a gene: 8. The CDR3 DNA sequence: TGTGCCAGCAGTTTAGTTCGCGGGAGTCAGGAGCAGTACTTC. Its protein is CASSLVRGSQEQYF.

V usage is TRBV5-1 and J usage is TRBJ2-5; maybe TRBD2 (6 bases). The CDR3 loop spans 14 amino acids. With 4 bases removed from V and 0 bases from J, the gap between germline ends came to 10 bases. Per the germline V gene, CDR1 is SGHRS and CDR2 is YFSETQ. CDR3 region: CASSLSGNQETQYF. The CDR3 DNA is TGCGCCAGCAGCCTTAGCGGAAACCAAGAGACCCAGTACTTC.

V gene TRBV10-3 combines with J gene TRBJ1-2; D not resolved. The CDR3 is made up of 16 amino acids. The V end was cut by 0 bases, the J end by 6 bases, with 17 bases between. The germline V gene has CDR1 ENHRY and CDR2 SYGVKD. CDR3 sequence (DNA): TGTGCCATCAGTGAGTCGGCTGCTGCGTGGGCGAATGGCTACACCTTC. It encodes CAISESAAAWANGYTF.

CDR3 region: CASSPGREELFF. For the CDR3, the DNA is TGTGCCAGCAGCCCAGGGCGGGAGGAACTGTTTTTT. The V call is TRBV5-8, the J call TRBJ1-4; TRBD1 might be the D (5 bases). V dropped 4 bases and J dropped 12 bases, with 13 bases sitting between them. CDR1 is SGHTS and CDR2 is YDEGEE in the germline V gene. This CDR3 region has 12 residues.

V and J are TRBV5-6 and TRBJ2-1, with 12 bases fitting TRBD2. Trimming removed 3 bases from V and 4 bases from J; junction bases left unmatched: 2. Per germline, CDR1 SGHDT and CDR2 YYEEEE. This CDR3 has 15 amino acids. CDR3 sequence: CASSSGTSGYNEQFF. CDR3 DNA sequence: TGTGCCAGCAGCTCCGGGACTAGCGGGTACAATGAGCAGTTCTTC.